What follows is one T cell receptor (beta chain) and its context. Using immunoSEQ multiplex PCR, the repertoire was profiled, and TCRdb retains in-frame clones only, with some absent. This sample yields 2,500,000 or so clones, of which roughly nine tenths are seen a single time; over 0.12% belongs to the top ten. This CDR3 contains 15 residues. Germline values: CDR1 MDHEN, CDR2 SYDVKM. The entry originates in a study of shared clonotypes between healthy human individuals. The source material was naive CD4+ T cells sorted from blood. Subset noted: CD45RA+ positively selected. This clonotype was obtained from a man aged 18 to 30 in good health. This chain uses TRBV28 with TRBJ2-5, with 12 bases fitting TRBD1. The J call may be faulty, since TRBJ2-7 better matches the DNA end. CDR3 loop: CASSRGTGGRYEQYF. The CDR3, as DNA: TGTGCCAGCAGCCGGGGGACAGGGGGCAGGTACGAGCAGTACTTC.